One and the same sample provided the 32 T cell receptor beta chains below, sequenced in a study of cytomegalovirus exposure and HLA in healthy donors. Researchers ran the PCR with 60 Vbeta and 13 Jbeta primers. Sequencing used immunoSEQ multiplex PCR; TCRdb keeps in-frame clones, though not all of them. The sample table sets out over 100,000 clones. The source material was PBMCs. Receptors were obtained from a woman in her forties in good health and CMV-seropositive.

The chain links TRBV5-1 to TRBJ2-7, with D possibly matching TRBD2 (5 bases). CDR1 SGHRS and CDR2 YFSETQ come from the germline V gene. The CDR3 has 14 residues. The V and J ends lost 2 bases and 2 bases respectively, with 11 bases between them. The CDR3 DNA reads TGCGCCAGCAGCTTAACCCAGAGGGCCTACGAGCAGTACTTC. As protein: CASSLTQRAYEQYF.

The V and J genes are TRBV29-1 and TRBJ1-2; D possibly corresponds to TRBD1 (5 bases). This CDR3 spans 13 amino acids. Trimming cost V 1 base and J 5 bases, with 11 bases left between them. From germline, CDR1 is SQVTM and CDR2 ANQGSEA. Written as DNA, the CDR3 is TGCAGCGTTGAAGGGCAGGGAAAGTATGGCTACACCTTC. Its translation is CSVEGQGKYGYTF.

This chain connects TRBV5-4 to TRBJ2-7, with D unresolved. V lost 1 base to trimming and J lost 5 bases, with 16 bases between them. CDR1 and CDR2 from the germline V gene are SGHNT and YYREEE (reference sequence). CDR3 length equals 15 residues. The CDR3 region has the DNA TGTGCCAGCAGCTTGTCAAGCCATCCTGACAACGAGCAGTACTTC. Its protein product is CASSLSSHPDNEQYF.

The chain carries TRBV9 and TRBJ2-5, with D perhaps matching TRBD2 (6 bases). CDR1 is SGDLS and CDR2 is YYNGEE in the germline V gene. CDR3 length: 14 residues. Trimming shortened V by 3 bases and J by 0 bases, and 9 bases separated the two germline ends. In DNA, the CDR3 is TGTGCCAGCAGCGCCCCTAGCGACCAAGAGACCCAGTACTTC. As protein: CASSAPSDQETQYF.

J is TRBJ2-5 and V is TRBV7-2, with D maybe TRBD2 (6 bases). V lost 7 bases and J lost 2, with 17 bases in between. Germline assignment: CDR1 SGHTA and CDR2 FQGNSA. The CDR3 contains 15 residues. The CDR3 coding sequence is TGTGCCAGCAACCTTAGCGGAGCTCCTCAAGAGACCCAGTACTTC. This codes for CASNLSGAPQETQYF.

In terms of frequency, this clone is medium-sized. The chain combines TRBV6-4 with TRBJ2-2, with 9 positions matching TRBD2. The CDR3 length is 15 residues. CDR1 and CDR2 from the germline V gene are MRHNA and SNTAGT. V lost 2 bases and J lost 3; bases outside the gene matches: 1. This chain's CDR3 is CASSDGGRDTGELFF. The CDR3 coding sequence is TGTGCCAGCAGTGACGGCGGGAGGGACACCGGGGAGCTGTTTTTT.

The V call is TRBV7-9, the J call TRBJ2-7, with 12 positions matching TRBD2. The CDR3 runs 14 residues. The germline CDR1 and CDR2 sequences are SEHNR and FQNEAQ (reference sequence). V lost 7 bases, J lost 6 bases, and 7 bases stayed unmatched. The CDR3 is CASTSTSGSPEQYF. The CDR3 DNA reads TGTGCCAGCACCTCGACTAGCGGGAGCCCCGAGCAGTACTTC.

This sequence joins TRBV19 and TRBJ2-7; 8 bases are a match to TRBD1. V shed 3 bases and J 2 bases; nucleotides not matched to a gene: 6. The germline V gene encodes CDR1 LNHDA and CDR2 SQIVND (reference sequence). CDR3 length: 15 residues. CDR3 DNA: TGTGCCAGTAGTATCGGGACAGGTAGTACCTACGAGCAGTACTTC. This encodes CASSIGTGSTYEQYF. Drawing the rest from reference TRBV19 and TRBJ2-7, the complete variable domain is DGGITQSPKYLFRKEGQNVTLSCEQNLNHDAMYWYRQDPGQGLRLIYYSQIVNDFQKGDIAEGYSVSREKKESFPLTVTSAQKNPTAFYLCASSIGTGSTYEQYFGPGTRLTVT.

This chain connects TRBV7-3 to TRBJ2-3, with D possibly TRBD1 on 6 matching bases. This CDR3 comprises 13 residues. Per germline, CDR1 SGHTA and CDR2 FQGTGA. Trimming removed 6 bases from V and 8 bases from J, with 15 bases in between. The CDR3 loop reads CASSRQASGTQYF. The CDR3 nucleotides read TGTGCCAGCAGTCGACAGGCCTCGGGTACGCAGTATTTT.

This sequence joins TRBV28 and TRBJ2-5, with TRBD2 matching over 7 bases. Trimming at V came to 8 bases and at J to 1 base, leaving 10 bases not matched to a gene. This CDR3 region has 15 residues. Germline V lookup: CDR1 MDHEN, CDR2 SYDVKM. The CDR3 DNA follows: TGTGCCAGCCAGGTAGGGCTAGCGGTCCAAGAGACCCAGTACTTC. This sequence encodes CASQVGLAVQETQYF.

V usage is TRBV6-5 and J usage is TRBJ1-3; unclear D gene. V lost 2 bases and J 3 bases, leaving 8 bases between the germline ends. The CDR3 length is 14 residues. CDR1 is MNHEY, CDR2 SVGAGI, per germline. The CDR3 region is CASSYGERGNTIYF. Written as DNA, the CDR3 is TGTGCCAGCAGTTACGGGGAGCGTGGAAACACCATATATTTT.

This sequence joins TRBV15 and TRBJ2-7; 8 bases agree with TRBD2. CDR3 length: 15 residues. V trimming: 1 base; J trimming: 5 bases; junction bases outside the gene matches: 7. The germline V gene has CDR1 LNHNV and CDR2 YYDKDF (reference sequence). CDR3 DNA: TGTGCCACCAGCAGAGTAGCGGGGAGCATCGACGAGCAGTACTTC. Its translation is CATSRVAGSIDEQYF.

This chain joins TRBV5-1 and TRBJ2-2; the match to TRBD2 covers 8 bases. Losses at the gene ends were 2 bases for V and 3 bases for J; bases not matched to a gene: 3. Germline loops: CDR1 SGHRS, CDR2 YFSETQ. The CDR3 extends over 15 amino acids. CDR3 nucleotide sequence: TGCGCCAGCAGCTTACTAGCGGTGGACACCGGGGAGCTGTTTTTT. It translates to CASSLLAVDTGELFF.

The chain links TRBV19 to TRBJ2-7, with 8 positions matching TRBD2. The germline V gene encodes CDR1 LNHDA and CDR2 SQIVND (reference sequence). V lost 9 bases and J lost 6; bases outside the gene matches: 4. This CDR3 region has 11 residues. The CDR3 protein is CASGRGREQYF. CDR3 DNA: TGTGCCAGCGGGAGGGGTCGCGAGCAGTACTTC.

The chain joins TRBV25-1 to TRBJ2-7, with 9 positions matching TRBD1. Germline CDR1 is MGHDK and CDR2 is SYGVNS. This CDR3 comprises 13 residues. The V and J ends lost 6 bases and 6 bases, in that order; junction bases with no gene match: 6. In nucleotides, the CDR3 is TGTGCCAGCAGGCCGGGACAGGGCTTCGAGCAGTACTTC. Protein sequence: CASRPGQGFEQYF.

CDR3 sequence reads: CASSLSGRQPQHF. The CDR3 nucleotides are TGTGCCAGCAGTTTATCGGGGAGGCAGCCCCAGCATTTT. The chain recombines TRBV27 with TRBJ1-5; no clear D. The CDR3 loop spans 13 amino acids. From germline, CDR1 is MNHEY and CDR2 SMNVEV (reference sequence). V lost 0 bases and J lost 7, with 7 bases in between.

V gene TRBV9 combines with J gene TRBJ2-3; no clear D gene. Germline assignment: CDR1 SGDLS and CDR2 YYNGEE. The germline V and J ends were trimmed by 3 bases and 2 bases, with 10 bases remaining between them. The CDR3 is 14 residues long. CDR3 sequence reads: CASSAPVPTDTQYF. The CDR3 region has the DNA TGTGCCAGCAGCGCCCCGGTGCCCACAGATACGCAGTATTTT.

V usage is TRBV5-6 and J usage is TRBJ2-5, with D maybe TRBD2 (7 bases). The CDR3 totals 16 residues. Germline V gene data show CDR1 as SGHDT and CDR2 as YYEEEE. V was trimmed by 4 bases and J by 2 bases, leaving 18 bases between them. The CDR3 DNA follows: TGTGCCAGCAGCCGATTGGCAGCGGGGACACAAGAGACCCAGTACTTC. Protein: CASSRLAAGTQETQYF.

This chain connects TRBV7-9 to TRBJ2-4; D possibly corresponds to TRBD1 (5 bases). This CDR3 has 14 residues. V gave up 7 bases and J gave up 0 bases, with 10 bases separating them. Germline V gene data show CDR1 as SEHNR and CDR2 as FQNEAQ (reference sequence). CDR3 sequence: CASTSQGAKNIQYF. The CDR3 coding sequence is TGTGCCAGCACCTCCCAGGGAGCCAAAAACATTCAGTACTTC.

This chain uses TRBV9 with TRBJ2-1; 15 bases agree with TRBD2. The V and J ends lost 2 bases and 0 bases, in that order; junction bases with no gene match: 6. The germline V gene encodes CDR1 SGDLS and CDR2 YYNGEE. The CDR3 is 19 amino acids. CDR3 protein: CASSVPGTSGRSSYNEQFF. In DNA, the CDR3 is TGTGCCAGCAGCGTCCCCGGGACTAGCGGGAGGAGCTCCTACAATGAGCAGTTCTTC.

The chain is built from TRBV5-6 and TRBJ2-3, with 8 bases lining up with TRBD1. The junction had 12 bases not matched to a gene; V was cut back by 3 bases and J by 3 bases. The germline CDR1 and CDR2 sequences are SGHDT and YYEEEE. The CDR3 length is 17 residues. The CDR3 coding sequence is TGTGCCAGCAGCTCCCTCTGGACAGGGATAAGGACAGATACGCAGTATTTT. This codes for CASSSLWTGIRTDTQYF.

The chain links TRBV4-2 to TRBJ2-7, with TRBD2 matching over 10 bases. The CDR3 covers 16 residues. Germline V lookup: CDR1 LGHNA, CDR2 YNFKEQ. V lost 5 bases to trimming and J lost 3 bases; unmatched junction nucleotides: 10. CDR3 amino acids: CASSLHGTSAYYEQYF. The CDR3 coding sequence is TGTGCCAGCAGCTTACACGGGACTAGCGCCTACTACGAGCAGTACTTC.

The chain has TRBV5-1 and TRBJ2-3; D gene uncertain. The CDR3 covers 13 residues. V shed 0 bases and J shed 10 bases, with 12 bases lying between them. In germline, CDR1 is SGHRS, CDR2 YFSETQ. CDR3 nucleotide sequence: TGCGCCAGCAGCTTGGTTTCGCAGGTCGCGCAGTATTTT. Its protein is CASSLVSQVAQYF.

The chain recombines TRBV5-1 with TRBJ1-1, with 8 nucleotides matching TRBD1. This CDR3 is 13 amino acids long. Trimming cost V 4 bases and J 4 bases; bases outside gene matches: 3. Germline V gene lookup returns CDR1 SGHRS and CDR2 YFSETQ. This CDR3 reads CASSLTGVTEAFF. The CDR3 region has the DNA TGCGCCAGCAGCCTGACAGGGGTCACTGAAGCTTTCTTT.

The rearrangement uses TRBV28 and TRBJ1-3; no reliable D call. Germline values: CDR1 MDHEN, CDR2 SYDVKM. V lost 7 bases and J lost 0, with 7 bases in between. This CDR3 is 13 amino acids long. This CDR3 is CASILSSGNTIYF. In DNA, the CDR3 is TGTGCCAGCATCCTGAGCTCTGGAAACACCATATATTTT.

This sequence joins TRBV15 and TRBJ2-2; the match to TRBD1 covers 7 bases. The CDR3 is 17 residues long. Unmatched junction bases numbered 13, after V lost 5 bases and J lost 4 bases. Germline V gene sequence: CDR1 LNHNV, CDR2 YYDKDF (reference sequence). CDR3 nucleotides: TGTGCCACCAGCGCGCCCGGGACAGCGTTTGGCACCGGGGAGCTGTTTTTT. It encodes CATSAPGTAFGTGELFF.

The chain couples TRBV19 to TRBJ2-7, with D unresolved. The CDR3 has 13 amino acids. In germline, CDR1 is LNHDA, CDR2 SQIVND (reference sequence). Trimming took off 3 bases at V and 2 bases at J, with 8 bases between the two ends. The CDR3 is CASSILGTYEQYF. The DNA for the CDR3 is TGTGCCAGTAGTATTCTAGGCACCTACGAGCAGTACTTC.

The J gene is TRBJ2-2, the V gene TRBV15, with TRBD1 matching over 7 bases. CDR3 length: 17 residues. CDR1 is LNHNV, CDR2 YYDKDF, per germline (reference sequence). V dropped 0 bases and J dropped 1; count of bases not matched to a gene: 5. This CDR3 reads CATSRDRGQMNTGELFF. The CDR3 nucleotides read TGTGCCACCAGCAGAGATAGGGGGCAGATGAACACCGGGGAGCTGTTTTTT. The full variable domain, its missing parts supplied by reference TRBV15 and TRBJ2-2, is DAMVIQNPRYQVTQFGKPVTLSCSQTLNHNVMYWYQQKSSQAPKLLFHYYDKDFNNEADTPDNFQSRRPNTSFCFLDIRSPGLGDTAMYLCATSRDRGQMNTGELFFGEGSRLTVL.

The genes are TRBV6-6 and TRBJ2-1; a weak D match, TRBD1 (5 bases). This CDR3 spans 15 amino acids. V lost 6 bases and J lost 0, with 12 bases in between. Germline CDR1 MNHNY, CDR2 SVGAGI (reference sequence). CDR3 sequence reads: CASRQDSSSYNEQFF. The DNA of the CDR3 is TGTGCCAGCAGACAAGACAGCAGCTCCTACAATGAGCAGTTCTTC.

The CDR3 DNA is TGTGCCAGCAGCCTTATAGTGACAAAACTGCGTGGGCAGTACTTC. It yields the protein CASSLIVTKLRGQYF. The chain is built from TRBV11-2 and TRBJ2-7; D gene uncertain. The CDR3 consists of 15 residues. V lost 5 bases, J lost 9 bases, and 23 bases lay in between. The germline gives CDR1 SGHAT, CDR2 FQNNGV.

V gene TRBV13 combines with J gene TRBJ2-2, with 8 bases that match TRBD1. V shed 5 bases and J 2 bases; nucleotides not matched to a gene: 4. Germline CDR1 and CDR2: PRHDT and FYEKMQ (reference sequence). CDR3 size: 15 residues. The CDR3: CASSRGQGNTGELFF. CDR3 DNA sequence: TGTGCCAGCAGCCGTGGACAGGGAAACACCGGGGAGCTGTTTTTT. The full variable domain, rest sourced from reference TRBV13 and TRBJ2-2, is AAGVIQSPRHLIKEKRETATLKCYPIPRHDTVYWYQQGPGQDPQFLISFYEKMQSDKGSIPDRFSAQQFSDYHSELNMSSLELGDSALYFCASSRGQGNTGELFFGEGSRLTVL.

The gene calls are TRBV7-2 and TRBJ1-5; the D gene is possibly TRBD1 (5 bases). This CDR3 contains 15 residues. The germline CDR1 and CDR2 sequences are SGHTA and FQGNSA. Trimming shortened V by 1 base and J by 0 bases, and 7 bases separated the two germline ends. CDR3 sequence: CASSLEGVSNQPQHF. Written as DNA, the CDR3 is TGTGCCAGCAGCTTAGAAGGGGTTAGCAATCAGCCCCAGCATTTT.